A selection of T cell receptor beta chains follows, all from one sample in a study of blood T cell repertoires in COVID-19. TCRdb keeps only in-frame clones here, not all; method: immunoSEQ multiplex PCR. The sample holds tens of thousands of clones, about 89% seen once. Sample: peripheral blood. Receptor source: a man between 50 and 59 years old with active or convalescent COVID-19. The CDR3 runs from the conserved cysteine through the conserved F or W. The order of the fields is CDR3 DNA, CDR3 protein, D gene, J gene, clone size, V gene. D genes are given only for firm matches. Not all rows give a size; the values are once, few, many and, for expanded clones, a class.

cdr3_nt: TGTGCCAGCAGTGATGTCCAGGGAAATGAAAAACTGTTTTTT
cdr3_aa: CASSDVQGNEKLFF
d_call: NA
j_call: TRBJ1-4
clone_size: once
v_call: TRBV25-1

cdr3_nt: TGTGCCATCACAACAGGCAGCACAGATACGCAGTATTTT
cdr3_aa: CAITTGSTDTQYF
d_call: NA
j_call: TRBJ2-3
clone_size: NA
v_call: TRBV10-3

cdr3_nt: TGTGCCAGCAGCTACAGGGAGGGCGATACGCAGTATTTT
cdr3_aa: CASSYREGDTQYF
d_call: NA
j_call: TRBJ2-3
clone_size: few
v_call: TRBV9

cdr3_nt: TGTGCCAGCAGTTACTCGGGGGACAGCTACGAGCAGTACTTC
cdr3_aa: CASSYSGDSYEQYF
d_call: TRBD1
j_call: TRBJ2-7
clone_size: NA
v_call: TRBV6-6

cdr3_nt: TGCGCCAGCAGTCAGGACACCTCCCCGGATTCACCCCTCCACTTT
cdr3_aa: CASSQDTSPDSPLHF
d_call: NA
j_call: TRBJ1-6
clone_size: few
v_call: TRBV10-1

cdr3_nt: TGTGCCGCCGGGCAGGGGGCTATTTACGAGCAGTACTTC
cdr3_aa: CAAGQGAIYEQYF
d_call: TRBD1
j_call: TRBJ2-7
clone_size: NA
v_call: TRBV28

cdr3_nt: TGTGCCAGCACCTTGGGACAGGGCTCTGGGGCCAACGTCCTGACTTTC
cdr3_aa: CASTLGQGSGANVLTF
d_call: TRBD1
j_call: TRBJ2-6
clone_size: NA
v_call: TRBV28

cdr3_nt: TGTGCCAGCAGCTTGGAGACAGCTAACTATGGCTACACCTTC
cdr3_aa: CASSLETANYGYTF
d_call: NA
j_call: TRBJ1-2
clone_size: NA
v_call: TRBV5-4

cdr3_nt: TGTGCTAGTGGTTTGGGCGGGGATAACACCGGGGAGCTGTTTTTT
cdr3_aa: CASGLGGDNTGELFF
d_call: NA
j_call: TRBJ2-2
clone_size: NA
v_call: TRBV12-5

cdr3_nt: TGTGCCTGGAGTCGACAGGTGAACACTGAAGCTTTCTTT
cdr3_aa: CAWSRQVNTEAFF
d_call: NA
j_call: TRBJ1-1
clone_size: NA
v_call: TRBV30

cdr3_nt: TGTGCCAGCAGACGGGACAGGGATTCACCCCTCCACTTT
cdr3_aa: CASRRDRDSPLHF
d_call: TRBD1
j_call: TRBJ1-6
clone_size: NA
v_call: TRBV2

cdr3_nt: TGTGCCAGCAATTACGGTGAGAGCTACGAGCAGTACTTC
cdr3_aa: CASNYGESYEQYF
d_call: NA
j_call: TRBJ2-7
clone_size: NA
v_call: TRBV6-2/TRBV6-3

cdr3_nt: TGTGCCAGTAGTATAGGCCAGAGGGATGAGCAGTTCTTC
cdr3_aa: CASSIGQRDEQFF
d_call: NA
j_call: TRBJ2-1
clone_size: NA
v_call: TRBV19

cdr3_nt: TGTGCCACCAGTGTATCGGGCCAAGAGACCCAGTACTTC
cdr3_aa: CATSVSGQETQYF
d_call: NA
j_call: TRBJ2-5
clone_size: NA
v_call: TRBV24-1

cdr3_nt: TGTGCCATCAGTCAGGGGGGAGTTAATGAAAAACTGTTTTTT
cdr3_aa: CAISQGGVNEKLFF
d_call: TRBD1
j_call: TRBJ1-4
clone_size: NA
v_call: TRBV10-3

cdr3_nt: TGTGCCAGCAGCCCGGGACAGGGTGCAGCCGAGCAGTACTTC
cdr3_aa: CASSPGQGAAEQYF
d_call: TRBD1
j_call: TRBJ2-7
clone_size: NA
v_call: TRBV7-2

cdr3_nt: TGTGCCATCCGTCTCCCAGGGCCGAACACTGAAGCTTTCTTT
cdr3_aa: CAIRLPGPNTEAFF
d_call: NA
j_call: TRBJ1-1
clone_size: NA
v_call: TRBV10-3

cdr3_nt: TGCAGCGTTGAAGAACCCACACACAATGAGCAGTTCTTC
cdr3_aa: CSVEEPTHNEQFF
d_call: NA
j_call: TRBJ2-1
clone_size: NA
v_call: TRBV29-1

cdr3_nt: TGTGCCAGCAGTTACTGGGGAGGGCAGCCCCAGCATTTT
cdr3_aa: CASSYWGGQPQHF
d_call: NA
j_call: TRBJ1-5
clone_size: NA
v_call: TRBV6-2/TRBV6-3

cdr3_nt: TGTGCCAGCAGCTTAGGTAGCCTTACTAACACCGGGGAGCTGTTTTTT
cdr3_aa: CASSLGSLTNTGELFF
d_call: NA
j_call: TRBJ2-2
clone_size: NA
v_call: TRBV7-6

cdr3_nt: TGTGCCAGCGCAGGGCCCACTGAAGCTTTCTTT
cdr3_aa: CASAGPTEAFF
d_call: NA
j_call: TRBJ1-1
clone_size: NA
v_call: TRBV28

cdr3_nt: TGTGCCTGGGCTCTGGACTGGCCCCAGCATTTT
cdr3_aa: CAWALDWPQHF
d_call: NA
j_call: TRBJ1-5
clone_size: few
v_call: TRBV30

cdr3_nt: TGTGCCAGCTCACCTGTTACAGGGGCCCCTTATAGCAATCAGCCCCAGCATTTT
cdr3_aa: CASSPVTGAPYSNQPQHF
d_call: TRBD1
j_call: TRBJ1-5
clone_size: NA
v_call: TRBV18

cdr3_nt: TGTGCCAGCAGCTACGGGGGCCTGGAGACCCAGTACTTC
cdr3_aa: CASSYGGLETQYF
d_call: NA
j_call: TRBJ2-5
clone_size: NA
v_call: TRBV6-6

cdr3_nt: TGTGCCAGCAGCTCCCAGCGGGGTCAAGAGACCCAGTACTTC
cdr3_aa: CASSSQRGQETQYF
d_call: TRBD2
j_call: TRBJ2-5
clone_size: NA
v_call: TRBV5-4

cdr3_nt: TGTGCCAGCAGTGACTCGATTAGTACGGGACTGGGTGACAGGGCTTTATGTAATTCACCCCTCCACTTT
cdr3_aa: CASSDSISTGLGDRALCNSPLHF
d_call: TRBD1
j_call: TRBJ1-6
clone_size: NA
v_call: TRBV6-4

cdr3_nt: TGTGCCAGCAGTTCAGGGCAGATGAAAGGAAACACCATATATTTT
cdr3_aa: CASSSGQMKGNTIYF
d_call: NA
j_call: TRBJ1-3
clone_size: NA
v_call: TRBV6-5

cdr3_nt: TGCAGCGTTGTCATTGCTGGGGCCAACGTCCTGACTTTC
cdr3_aa: CSVVIAGANVLTF
d_call: NA
j_call: TRBJ2-6
clone_size: NA
v_call: TRBV29-1

cdr3_nt: TGCGCCAGCCGGGGGTGGGCACAAGGAGCGGAAGCTTTCTTT
cdr3_aa: CASRGWAQGAEAFF
d_call: NA
j_call: TRBJ1-1
clone_size: NA
v_call: TRBV10-2

cdr3_nt: TGTGCCAGCAGCAAAGCAACGTTGCGCCCGAGGGACTATGGCTACACCTTC
cdr3_aa: CASSKATLRPRDYGYTF
d_call: NA
j_call: TRBJ1-2
clone_size: NA
v_call: TRBV21-1

cdr3_nt: TGTGCCAGCAGACAGGGCCTGTCCCCGGGGGGCTACACCTTC
cdr3_aa: CASRQGLSPGGYTF
d_call: NA
j_call: TRBJ1-2
clone_size: NA
v_call: TRBV6-5

cdr3_nt: TGTGCCAGCAGTTCAGTACTACTAGAGACCCAGTACTTC
cdr3_aa: CASSSVLLETQYF
d_call: NA
j_call: TRBJ2-5
clone_size: NA
v_call: TRBV12-3/TRBV12-4

cdr3_nt: TGTGCCACCAGTGATTTTGGCCTTGGAGGCGGGGATACGCAGTATTTT
cdr3_aa: CATSDFGLGGGDTQYF
d_call: NA
j_call: TRBJ2-3
clone_size: NA
v_call: TRBV24-1

cdr3_nt: TGCGCCAGCAGGGTCGGACAGAACACTGAAGCTTTCTTT
cdr3_aa: CASRVGQNTEAFF
d_call: NA
j_call: TRBJ1-1
clone_size: few
v_call: TRBV10-2

cdr3_nt: TGTGCCAGCAGTTTATTCTCTACCGGGGAGCTGTTTTTT
cdr3_aa: CASSLFSTGELFF
d_call: NA
j_call: TRBJ2-2
clone_size: NA
v_call: TRBV27

cdr3_nt: TGTGCCAGCATCCCCGGGGACAGAACAACCGGGGAGCTGTTTTTT
cdr3_aa: CASIPGDRTTGELFF
d_call: TRBD1
j_call: TRBJ2-2
clone_size: NA
v_call: TRBV6-2/TRBV6-3

cdr3_nt: TGCGCCAGCAGCTTGGGAGTAGCGGGGTCCTACGAGCAGTACTTC
cdr3_aa: CASSLGVAGSYEQYF
d_call: TRBD2
j_call: TRBJ2-7
clone_size: NA
v_call: TRBV5-1

cdr3_nt: TGCGCCAGCAGCCAAGTGCAGGGTCTCCTTATGAACACTGAAGCTTTCTTT
cdr3_aa: CASSQVQGLLMNTEAFF
d_call: NA
j_call: TRBJ1-1
clone_size: few
v_call: TRBV4-1

cdr3_nt: TGTGCCAGCAGTGAAGGGGCGATCGGAAGCAATCAGCCCCAGCATTTT
cdr3_aa: CASSEGAIGSNQPQHF
d_call: NA
j_call: TRBJ1-5
clone_size: NA
v_call: TRBV6-1

cdr3_nt: TGTGCCTCATCTACGGGGGATAGCAATCAGCCCCAGCATTTT
cdr3_aa: CASSTGDSNQPQHF
d_call: NA
j_call: TRBJ1-5
clone_size: NA
v_call: TRBV10-3

cdr3_nt: TGTGCCAGCAGCTCTAGATACGAGCGGGGGATAAGCTACGAGCAGTACTTC
cdr3_aa: CASSSRYERGISYEQYF
d_call: TRBD2
j_call: TRBJ2-7
clone_size: once
v_call: TRBV7-2

cdr3_nt: TGTGCCAGCAGCAAAGGAGGGTGCAGTATGTTCTATGGCTACACCTTC
cdr3_aa: CASSKGGCSMFYGYTF
d_call: NA
j_call: TRBJ1-2
clone_size: NA
v_call: TRBV21-1

cdr3_nt: TGTGCCAGCCGTCAGGGCCCCTCCAACTATGGCTACACCTTC
cdr3_aa: CASRQGPSNYGYTF
d_call: NA
j_call: TRBJ1-2
clone_size: NA
v_call: TRBV27

cdr3_nt: TGTGCCAGTAGTCCAGTTACAGGGGGGAACACTGAAGCTTTCTTT
cdr3_aa: CASSPVTGGNTEAFF
d_call: TRBD1
j_call: TRBJ1-1
clone_size: NA
v_call: TRBV19

cdr3_nt: TGTGCCAGCAGCTTAGTGGGACAGGGGAATGCAGATACGCAGTATTTT
cdr3_aa: CASSLVGQGNADTQYF
d_call: TRBD1
j_call: TRBJ2-3
clone_size: NA
v_call: TRBV7-2

cdr3_nt: TGTGCCACCAAAAGAGCAGGGGTCCCTAATGAAAAACTGTTTTTT
cdr3_aa: CATKRAGVPNEKLFF
d_call: NA
j_call: TRBJ1-4
clone_size: NA
v_call: TRBV15

cdr3_nt: TGTGCCAGCAGCTTTGGGACAGACTCTGGAAACACCATATATTTT
cdr3_aa: CASSFGTDSGNTIYF
d_call: TRBD1
j_call: TRBJ1-3
clone_size: NA
v_call: TRBV7-9

cdr3_nt: TGTGCCAGCTCACCACCGGGCAGAGTGATAGCAACTAATGAAAAACTGTTTTTT
cdr3_aa: CASSPPGRVIATNEKLFF
d_call: NA
j_call: TRBJ1-4
clone_size: NA
v_call: TRBV18

cdr3_nt: TGTGCCAGCAGAAGGACAGCCGGTGCGTCAGATACGCAGTATTTT
cdr3_aa: CASRRTAGASDTQYF
d_call: NA
j_call: TRBJ2-3
clone_size: NA
v_call: TRBV6-5

cdr3_nt: TGTGCCACCAGCAGAGATCTTGGGGGGACGCCCTACGAGCAGTACTTC
cdr3_aa: CATSRDLGGTPYEQYF
d_call: NA
j_call: TRBJ2-7
clone_size: NA
v_call: TRBV15

cdr3_nt: TGCGCCAGCAGTGAGTCGGCGGTCCCGGGAGATACGCAGTATTTT
cdr3_aa: CASSESAVPGDTQYF
d_call: NA
j_call: TRBJ2-3
clone_size: few
v_call: TRBV10-2

cdr3_nt: TGTGCCAGCAGCGTAGGAGTAGCGGGGGACACAGATACGCAGTATTTT
cdr3_aa: CASSVGVAGDTDTQYF
d_call: TRBD2
j_call: TRBJ2-3
clone_size: once
v_call: TRBV9

cdr3_nt: TGCGCCAGCAGCGACCGACGGGATGAAAAACTGTTTTTT
cdr3_aa: CASSDRRDEKLFF
d_call: NA
j_call: TRBJ1-4
clone_size: NA
v_call: TRBV10-1